The T cell receptor beta chain under discussion was sequenced for a study of control samples from healthy donors and cancer patients. Germline-derived CDR1 and CDR2 are SGHRS and YFSETQ. The CDR3 covers 13 residues. V gave up 0 bases and J gave up 6 bases, with 9 bases separating them. For this clone: This sample includes further DNA sequences coding for the same CDR3.

The method was immunoSEQ multiplex PCR; TCRdb's version includes in-frame clones alone and lacks a portion of them. The table includes about 94,000 clones, about nine tenths detected once. This sequence was found in a woman under 30 in good health. V gene TRBV5-1 combines with J gene TRBJ1-2; a weak D match, TRBD1 (6 bases). Sequencing was done on a sample of blood. CDR3 region: CASSLGQGNGYTF. The CDR3 DNA is TGCGCCAGCAGCTTGGGGCAGGGGAATGGCTACACCTTC. The variable domain in full, completed from reference TRBV5-1 and TRBJ1-2, reads KAGVTQTPRYLIKTRGQQVTLSCSPISGHRSVSWYQQTPGQGLQFLFEYFSETQRNKGNFPGRFSGRQFSNSRSEMNVSTLELGDSALYLCASSLGQGNGYTFGSGTRLTVV.